This T cell receptor (beta chain) was observed in a study of blood T cell repertoires in COVID-19. About the study: Samples came from the United States, Italy and Spain, spanning acute and convalescent COVID-19. PBMCs, B-cell-depleted T cells, or T cells provided the cDNA or gDNA that made up the material.

This clone has a single count. Original processing methods: It was from reference gene primer amplification that nucleated cell counts were estimated. Data came from immunoSEQ multiplex PCR; TCRdb stores just in-frame clones and leaves some out. The DNA gave D and trimming, while V, J and clone size come from that table. The data contain about 210,000 clones, about 91% of them singletons. Trimming left V 3 bases short and J 4 bases short, with 10 bases between. In germline, CDR1 is KGHSH, CDR2 LQKENI. This CDR3 is 13 amino acids long. Sequencing was performed on peripheral blood. The sequence was obtained from a man under 40 with acute or convalescent COVID-19. The chain recombines TRBV18 with TRBJ2-7, with D tentatively TRBD2 (6 bases). The CDR3 DNA is TGTGCCAGCTCACCGGGACTCCAATACGAGCAGTACTTC. Encoded protein: CASSPGLQYEQYF.